Reported below is one T cell receptor (beta chain). The sample contains more than one DNA sequence encoding this CDR3. This sample is part of a study of cytomegalovirus exposure and HLA in healthy donors. Amplification used 60 Vbeta primers and 13 Jbeta primers. Generated by immunoSEQ multiplex PCR, the TCRdb table keeps only in-frame clones and is missing some. The sample lists about 170,000 clones, 55% to 75% occurring once. The CDR3 extends over 14 amino acids. Trimming at V came to 4 bases and at J to 2 bases, leaving 5 bases not matched to a gene. Germline loops: CDR1 SGHAT, CDR2 FQNNGV. Sequenced material: PBMCs. The chain joins TRBV11-2 to TRBJ2-7, with 7 positions matching TRBD1. This receptor was obtained from a human donor in good health. CDR3 sequence: CASSSLDRTYEQYF. The CDR3 DNA is TGTGCCAGCAGCTCACTGGACAGGACCTACGAGCAGTACTTC.